The subject of this entry is one T cell receptor (beta chain). Per the authors' pipeline: Counts of nucleated cells, estimated from reference gene primer amplification, were obtained. Libraries were prepared by immunoSEQ multiplex PCR; TCRdb keeps only in-frame clonotypes and omits some of them. From that table come the V and J calls and clone size; the DNA was used to work out D and trimming. The sample records 20,000 to 25,000 clones, 83% being singletons. This CDR3 spans 14 amino acids. V was trimmed by 2 bases and J by 7 bases, leaving 15 bases between them. Germline CDR1 reads SGDLS; CDR2 reads YYNGEE. The data stem from a study of blood T cell repertoires in COVID-19. Study summary: Sites in the United States, Italy and Spain provided acute and convalescent COVID-19 samples.

The sequenced sample consisted of peripheral blood. The V call is TRBV9, the J call TRBJ1-2; D perhaps matches TRBD1 (6 bases). The clonotype originates from a man in his 70s with acute or convalescent COVID-19. DNA of the CDR3: TGTGCCAGCAGCGTGGACACAGGGAAGGGTGGCTACACCTTC. It is translated as CASSVDTGKGGYTF.